This TCR beta chain stems from a study of T-cell reconstitution after alpha-beta-depleted transplantation in children. Study findings and constraints: Surviving thymic progenitors and recipient T cells were the source of high TCRbeta diversity at day 60 in some patients. Roughly two months post-transplant, alpha-beta T cells reportedly originated from several hundred graft clones that had expanded. When one year had passed after transplant, most T-cell counts and diversity came from newly produced T cells.

Unique molecular identifiers were used to barcode this TCRbeta library. TCRdb processed the PCR reads anew with MiXCR; each CDR3 protein has one entry. The sample records 610,000 or so distinct CDR3 sequences, roughly 27% being singletons. As regards this clonotype: Antigen specificity is unknown.

Trimming shortened V by 2 bases and J by 10 bases, and 15 bases separated the two germline ends. CDR3 length equals 14 residues. The source is a boy under two years old with Wiskott-Aldrich syndrome, due to receive a stem cell transplant. The chain uses TRBV12-3 or TRBV12-4 and TRBJ2-4, with D unclear. Material: PBMCs, obtained before TCRalphabeta/CD19-depleted stem cell transplant. The CDR3 coding sequence is TGTGCCAGCAGTTTACGGCAGGATATTGGGATTCAGTACTTC. Translation: CASSLRQDIGIQYF.